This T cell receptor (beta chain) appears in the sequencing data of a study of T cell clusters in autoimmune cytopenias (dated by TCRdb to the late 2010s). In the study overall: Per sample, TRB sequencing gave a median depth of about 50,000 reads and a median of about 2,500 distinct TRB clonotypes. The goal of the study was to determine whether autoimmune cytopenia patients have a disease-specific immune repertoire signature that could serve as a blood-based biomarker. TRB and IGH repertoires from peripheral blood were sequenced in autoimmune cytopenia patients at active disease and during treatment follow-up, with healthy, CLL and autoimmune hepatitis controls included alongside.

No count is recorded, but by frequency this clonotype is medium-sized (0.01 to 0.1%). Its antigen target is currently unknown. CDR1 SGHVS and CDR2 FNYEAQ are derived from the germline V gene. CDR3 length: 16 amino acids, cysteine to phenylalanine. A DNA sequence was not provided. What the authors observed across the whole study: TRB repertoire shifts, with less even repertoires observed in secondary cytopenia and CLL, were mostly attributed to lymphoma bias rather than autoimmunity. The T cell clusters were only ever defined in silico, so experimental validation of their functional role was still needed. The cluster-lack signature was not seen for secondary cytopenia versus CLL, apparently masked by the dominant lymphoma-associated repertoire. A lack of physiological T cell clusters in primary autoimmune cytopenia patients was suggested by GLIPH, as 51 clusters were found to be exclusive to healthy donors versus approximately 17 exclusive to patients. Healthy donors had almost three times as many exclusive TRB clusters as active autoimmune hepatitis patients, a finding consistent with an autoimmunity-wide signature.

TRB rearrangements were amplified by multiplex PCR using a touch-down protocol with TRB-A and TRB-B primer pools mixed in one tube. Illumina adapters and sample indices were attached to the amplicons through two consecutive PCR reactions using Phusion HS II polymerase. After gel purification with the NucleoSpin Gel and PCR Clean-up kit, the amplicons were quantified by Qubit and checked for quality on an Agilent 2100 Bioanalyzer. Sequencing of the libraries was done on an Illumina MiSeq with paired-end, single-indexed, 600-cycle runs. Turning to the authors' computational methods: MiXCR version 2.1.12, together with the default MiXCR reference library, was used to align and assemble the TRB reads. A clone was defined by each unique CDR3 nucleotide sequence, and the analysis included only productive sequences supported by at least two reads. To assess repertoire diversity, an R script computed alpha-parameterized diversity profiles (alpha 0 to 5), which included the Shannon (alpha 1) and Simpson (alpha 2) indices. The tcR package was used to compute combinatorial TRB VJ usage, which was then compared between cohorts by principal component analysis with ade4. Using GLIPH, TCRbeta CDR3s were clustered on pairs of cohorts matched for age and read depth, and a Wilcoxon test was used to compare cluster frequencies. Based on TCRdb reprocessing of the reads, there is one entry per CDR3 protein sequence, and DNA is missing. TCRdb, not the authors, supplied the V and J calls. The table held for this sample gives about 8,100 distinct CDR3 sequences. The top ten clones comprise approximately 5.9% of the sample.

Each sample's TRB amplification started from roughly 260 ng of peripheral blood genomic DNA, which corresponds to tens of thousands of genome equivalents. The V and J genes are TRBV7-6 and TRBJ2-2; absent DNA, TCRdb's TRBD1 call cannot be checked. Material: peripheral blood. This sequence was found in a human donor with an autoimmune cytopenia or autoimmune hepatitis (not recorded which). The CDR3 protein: CASSLVQGANTGELFF. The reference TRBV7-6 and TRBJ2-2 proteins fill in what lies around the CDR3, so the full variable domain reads GAGVSQSPRYKVTKRGQDVALRCDPISGHVSLYWYRQALGQGPEFLTYFNYEAQQDKSGLPNDRFSAERPEGSISTLTIQRTEQRDSAMYRCASSLVQGANTGELFFGEGSRLTVL.